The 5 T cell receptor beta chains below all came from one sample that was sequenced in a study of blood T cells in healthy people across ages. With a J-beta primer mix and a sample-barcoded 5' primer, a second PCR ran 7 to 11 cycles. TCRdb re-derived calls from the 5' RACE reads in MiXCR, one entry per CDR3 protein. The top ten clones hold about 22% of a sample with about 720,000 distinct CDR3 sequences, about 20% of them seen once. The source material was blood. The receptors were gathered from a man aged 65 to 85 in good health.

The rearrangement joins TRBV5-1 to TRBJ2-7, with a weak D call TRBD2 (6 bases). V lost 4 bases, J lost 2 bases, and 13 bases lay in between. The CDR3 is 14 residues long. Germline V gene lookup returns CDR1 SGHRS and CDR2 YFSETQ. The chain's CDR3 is CASSPGAKTYEQYF. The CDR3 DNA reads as TGCGCCAGCAGCCCGGGAGCGAAAACCTACGAGCAGTACTTC.

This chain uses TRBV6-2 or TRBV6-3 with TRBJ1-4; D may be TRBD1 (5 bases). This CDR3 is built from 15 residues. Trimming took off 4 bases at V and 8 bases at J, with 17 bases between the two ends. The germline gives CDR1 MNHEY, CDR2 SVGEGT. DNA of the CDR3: TGTGCCAGCAGTTCACCGGCCCTAAAGGGGGAAAAACTGTTTTTT. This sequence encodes CASSSPALKGEKLFF.

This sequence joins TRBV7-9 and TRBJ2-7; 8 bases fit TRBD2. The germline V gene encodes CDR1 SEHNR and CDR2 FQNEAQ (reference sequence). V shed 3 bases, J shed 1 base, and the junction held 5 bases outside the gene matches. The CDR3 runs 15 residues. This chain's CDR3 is CASSFTSGGSYEQYV. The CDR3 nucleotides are TGTGCCAGCAGCTTCACTAGCGGAGGTTCCTACGAGCAGTACGTC.

CDR3 DNA sequence: TGTGCCATCAGCCCACGGAGCGGGGGGGTCACAGATACGCAGTATTTT. Its translation is CAISPRSGGVTDTQYF. The V gene is TRBV10-3, the J gene TRBJ2-3; TRBD2 agrees at 10 bases. V lost 6 bases, J lost 2 bases, and 8 bases stayed unmatched. CDR3 length equals 16 residues. Germline loops: CDR1 ENHRY, CDR2 SYGVKD.

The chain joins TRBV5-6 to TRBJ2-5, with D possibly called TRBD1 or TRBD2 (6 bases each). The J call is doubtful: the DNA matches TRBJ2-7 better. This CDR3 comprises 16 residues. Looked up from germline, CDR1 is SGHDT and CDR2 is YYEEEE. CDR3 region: CASSSVGLQGSNEQYF. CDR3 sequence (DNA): TGTGCCAGCAGCTCGGTCGGACTACAGGGATCCAACGAGCAGTACTTC.